The 10 T cell receptor beta chains listed next were all sequenced from one sample in a study of blood T cell repertoires in COVID-19. The protocol was immunoSEQ multiplex PCR, while the TCRdb copy is restricted to in-frame clones and leaves out a portion. The sample carries 70,000 to 95,000 clones, roughly 89% recorded once. Sequenced material: peripheral blood. The receptors come from an older man with active or convalescent COVID-19.

This chain connects TRBV10-3 to TRBJ2-1; 7 nucleotides align to TRBD2. There are 15 residues in the CDR3. The V segment lost 3 bases and the J segment 6 bases; nucleotides outside the gene matches: 8. Germline V gene lookup returns CDR1 ENHRY and CDR2 SYGVKD. The CDR3, as DNA: TGTGCCATCAGTGACGGGGGGAGGGCCATCAATGAGCAGTTCTTC. It is translated as CAISDGGRAINEQFF.

The genes are TRBV4-1 and TRBJ2-3; perhaps TRBD2 as D (6 bases). The CDR3 totals 15 residues. Germline V lookup: CDR1 MGHRA, CDR2 YSYEKL. V lost 5 bases and J lost 1, with 13 bases in between. The CDR3 coding sequence is TGCGCCAGCAGCACCACTAGCCAAGGCACAGATACGCAGTATTTT. This encodes CASSTTSQGTDTQYF.

The J gene is TRBJ1-6, the V gene TRBV30, with TRBD1 identical over 8 bases. Germline V lookup: CDR1 GTSNPN, CDR2 SVGIG (reference sequence). V shed 2 bases and J 8 bases; nucleotides not matched to a gene: 2. This CDR3 contains 13 residues. Here the CDR3 reads CAWSYRGDSPLHF. CDR3 in DNA: TGTGCCTGGAGTTACAGGGGGGATTCACCCCTCCACTTT. Complete variable domain (other parts from reference TRBV30 and TRBJ1-6): SQTIHQWPATLVQPVGSPLSLECTVEGTSNPNLYWYRQAAGRGLQLLFYSVGIGQISSEVPQNLSASRPQDRQFILSSKKLLLSDSGFYLCAWSYRGDSPLHFGNGTRLTVT.

V gene TRBV5-1 combines with J gene TRBJ1-2; TRBD1 agrees at 7 bases. V trimming: 0 bases; J trimming: 6 bases; junction bases outside the gene matches: 8. Germline CDR1 SGHRS, CDR2 YFSETQ. This CDR3 comprises 15 residues. The chain's CDR3 is CASSLAAGGLNGYTF. CDR3 nucleotide sequence: TGCGCCAGCAGCTTGGCGGCAGGGGGTCTGAATGGCTACACCTTC.

The CDR3 DNA sequence: TGTGCCAGCAGTTCAGGGATCTACAATGAGCAGTTCTTC. It specifies CASSSGIYNEQFF. The chain has TRBV7-2 and TRBJ2-1; tentatively, D is TRBD1 (5 bases). The CDR3 has 13 residues. The germline gives CDR1 SGHTA, CDR2 FQGNSA. V was cut by 6 bases and J by 3 bases, with 9 bases left in between.

V and J are TRBV5-1 and TRBJ2-7; TRBD2 is a possible D gene (5 bases). Trimming took off 3 bases at V and 0 bases at J, with 13 bases between the two ends. Germline assignment: CDR1 SGHRS and CDR2 YFSETQ. CDR3 length: 15 residues. This CDR3 reads CASSYLAESSYEQYF. DNA for the CDR3: TGCGCCAGCAGCTATCTAGCTGAGAGCTCCTACGAGCAGTACTTC.

The gene calls are TRBV15 and TRBJ2-5; D might be TRBD1 (7 bases). There are 15 residues in the CDR3. The germline gives CDR1 LNHNV, CDR2 YYDKDF (reference sequence). The ends were cut back, 3 bases at V and 4 bases at J, with 15 bases in the middle. The CDR3 DNA follows: TGTGCCACCAGCAGCGACCCAGGGGGAGGAGAGACCCAGTACTTC. Protein product: CATSSDPGGGETQYF.

The CDR3 DNA reads as TGTGCCATCAGTGAGTTGAGCCGTGAGCAGTTCTTC. Translated, it gives CAISELSREQFF. The rearrangement links TRBV10-3 to TRBJ2-1; D gene uncertain. The V gene's germline CDR1 is ENHRY and CDR2 SYGVKD. The CDR3 covers 12 residues. Trimming removed 1 base at V and 9 bases at J, with 7 bases between.

This CDR3 is CASSGQGHNSPLHF. The CDR3 coding sequence is TGTGCCAGCAGCGGACAGGGGCATAATTCACCCCTCCACTTT. The chain employs TRBV6-5 and TRBJ1-6, with 9 bases lining up with TRBD1. Germline assignment: CDR1 MNHEY and CDR2 SVGAGI. Germline trimming cut 6 bases from V and 5 bases from J; bases unmatched to any gene: 2. CDR3 length: 14 residues.

The chain links TRBV7-2 to TRBJ1-1; D ambiguous. CDR1 and CDR2 from the germline V gene are SGHTA and FQGNSA. Trimming stripped 6 bases from V and 2 bases from J, with 10 bases between. This CDR3 contains 13 residues. In nucleotides, the CDR3 is TGTGCCAGCAGACCTCCGGGAAACACTGAAGCTTTCTTT. This codes for CASRPPGNTEAFF.